This TCR beta chain was found in a study of shared clonotypes between healthy human individuals. Findings and caveats of the study: Rarefaction exposed incomplete sorted-subset sequencing despite large depth.

With regard to this clone: No antigen is known for it.

This CDR3 is 14 amino acids long. V was trimmed by 7 bases and J by 1 base, leaving 13 bases between them. Germline CDR1 SNHLY, CDR2 FYNNEI. Only in-frame clones appear in the TCRdb table, and some are missing; sequencing was by immunoSEQ multiplex PCR. The sample records about 1.5 million clones, 95% to 99% being singletons. Material: naive CD4+ T cells sorted from blood. Stated subset: CD45RA+ positively selected. This rearrangement joins TRBV2 to TRBJ1-1; D uncertain. The receptor comes from a man aged 30 to 45 in good health. The CDR3 here is CASNPRHQNTEAFF. DNA of the CDR3: TGTGCCAGCAACCCCCGACACCAGAACACTGAAGCTTTCTTT.